Listed here are 10 T cell receptor beta chains from one sample, sequenced in a study of blood T cell repertoires in COVID-19. Sequenced by immunoSEQ multiplex PCR; TCRdb stores in-frame clones only, minus some. This table holds about 140,000 clones, roughly 85% found once. The material sequenced was PBMCs or T cells enriched from blood (not recorded which). The source of these receptors is a woman aged 50 to 60 who had recovered from COVID-19.

The chain employs TRBV30 and TRBJ1-5; D unresolved. Between the trimmed V and J ends, which lost 6 bases and 2 bases, there was a span of 8 bases. CDR1 and CDR2 (germline): GTSNPN, SVGIG (reference sequence). This CDR3 is 12 amino acids long. The CDR3 is CACSQGNQPQHF. The CDR3 coding sequence is TGTGCCTGCTCCCAGGGCAATCAGCCCCAGCATTTT.

The J gene is TRBJ1-4, the V gene TRBV9; a weak D match, TRBD1 (5 bases). Germline V gene lookup returns CDR1 SGDLS and CDR2 YYNGEE. Between the trimmed V and J ends, which lost 4 bases and 12 bases, there was a span of 13 bases. The CDR3 runs 12 residues. The CDR3 coding sequence is TGTGCCAGCAGCCCAGTGGGGGGACAACTGTTTTTT. It specifies CASSPVGGQLFF.

The genes are TRBV10-3 and TRBJ1-3; 9 bases are a match to TRBD1. The J segment lost 0 bases and the V segment lost 5 bases, leaving 5 bases of the junction unmatched. Germline CDR1 reads ENHRY; CDR2 reads SYGVKD. This CDR3 has 16 residues. This CDR3 is CAISTTGGLSGNTIYF. The CDR3 nucleotides read TGTGCCATCAGTACCACAGGGGGCCTCTCTGGAAACACCATATATTTT.

The J gene is TRBJ2-3, the V gene TRBV25-1; unclear D gene. V lost 2 bases, J lost 3 bases, and 3 bases lay in between. The CDR3 has 12 amino acids. Germline CDR1 and CDR2: MGHDK and SYGVNS. The CDR3 DNA reads TGTGCCAGCAGTGAAGCGACAGATACGCAGTATTTT. It yields the protein CASSEATDTQYF.

This chain uses TRBV5-5 with TRBJ1-5, with 8 bases fitting TRBD1. V lost 1 base to trimming and J lost 3 bases; unmatched junction nucleotides: 6. Germline CDR1 is SGHKS and CDR2 is YYEKEE (reference sequence). The CDR3 is 16 residues long. For the CDR3, the DNA is TGTGCCAGCAGCTTGTCGGGACAGGTCTACAATCAGCCCCAGCATTTT. This codes for CASSLSGQVYNQPQHF. Variable domain in full (rest from reference TRBV5-5 and TRBJ1-5): DAGVTQSPTHLIKTRGQQVTLRCSPISGHKSVSWYQQVLGQGPQFIFQYYEKEERGRGNFPDRFSARQFPNYSSELNVNALLLGDSALYLCASSLSGQVYNQPQHFGDGTRLSIL.

The CDR3 loop reads CASSPPSRDTQYF. In nucleotides, the CDR3 is TGTGCCAGCTCACCACCGTCTAGAGATACGCAGTATTTT. This rearrangement joins TRBV18 to TRBJ2-3; D gene ambiguous. CDR1 and CDR2 from the germline V gene are KGHSH and LQKENI. Trimming shortened V by 0 bases and J by 5 bases, and 6 bases separated the two germline ends. This CDR3 region has 13 residues.

The V gene is TRBV27, the J gene TRBJ2-3, with no clear D. Between the trimmed V and J ends, which lost 3 bases and 2 bases, there was a span of 12 bases. The CDR3 has 15 residues. CDR1 is MNHEY and CDR2 is SMNVEV in the germline V gene (reference sequence). The CDR3 coding sequence is TGTGCCAGCAGTTTTGAGTCAGACTTCACAGATACGCAGTATTTT. Protein product: CASSFESDFTDTQYF.

The chain links TRBV13 to TRBJ2-7, with TRBD2 matching over 13 bases. From germline, CDR1 is PRHDT and CDR2 FYEKMQ (reference sequence). The CDR3 totals 16 residues. The V and J ends lost 5 bases and 2 bases, in that order; junction bases with no gene match: 6. CDR3 region: CASSPGTSGNPYEQYF. The CDR3 bases are TGTGCCAGCAGCCCCGGGACTAGCGGGAACCCCTACGAGCAGTACTTC.

The CDR3 DNA reads as TGCAGCGTTGAAGGGACTAGCGGCCATCCCAACTACAATGAGCAGTTCTTC. This sequence encodes CSVEGTSGHPNYNEQFF. V is TRBV29-1 and J is TRBJ2-1; 10 bases agree with TRBD2. CDR1 SQVTM and CDR2 ANQGSEA come from the germline V gene. Trimming at V came to 1 base and at J to 3 bases, leaving 9 bases not matched to a gene. This CDR3 comprises 17 residues.

CDR3 protein: CAWSVGLAAYEQYF. In nucleotides, the CDR3 is TGTGCCTGGAGTGTGGGACTAGCGGCTTACGAGCAGTACTTC. V gene TRBV30 combines with J gene TRBJ2-7; 11 nucleotides agree with TRBD2. V was clipped by 0 bases and J by 4 bases; unmatched bases: 2. The germline V gene has CDR1 GTSNPN and CDR2 SVGIG (reference sequence). The CDR3 is 14 amino acids.